The 31 T cell receptor beta chains given below trace back to one sample, sequenced in a study of brain T cells in children with intractable seizures. Indicated time point: blood from clinic visit 5 months post-surgery; TSC patient then seizure free. Sequencing used immunoSEQ multiplex PCR; TCRdb keeps in-frame clones, though not all of them. The table lists about 340,000 clones, roughly 93% of them singletons. Here the sequenced sample was peripheral blood, taken around 5 months after surgery. These receptors were taken from a boy in the first two years of life with tuberous sclerosis and intractable seizures.

The chain has TRBV2 and TRBJ2-3, with D perhaps TRBD2 (5 bases). The germline V and J ends were trimmed by 0 bases and 1 base, with 11 bases remaining between them. The CDR3 contains 16 residues. Per the germline V gene, CDR1 is SNHLY and CDR2 is FYNNEI. The CDR3: CASSEALGVGTDTQYF. The CDR3 nucleotides are TGTGCCAGCAGTGAAGCGCTGGGAGTGGGCACAGATACGCAGTATTTT.

J is TRBJ2-7 and V is TRBV19, with TRBD1 matching 7 bases. Trimming took 3 bases from V and 5 from J; bases not matched to a gene: 4. From germline, CDR1 is LNHDA and CDR2 SQIVND (reference sequence). The CDR3 covers 13 residues. CDR3 DNA: TGTGCCAGTAGTATTCGACAGGGAAACGAGCAGTACTTC. Translated, it gives CASSIRQGNEQYF.

Only a few counts were recorded for this clone. This chain uses TRBV19 with TRBJ1-2; no clear D gene. This CDR3 has 12 amino acids. V lost 3 bases, J lost 7 bases, and 9 bases lay in between. CDR1 is LNHDA, CDR2 SQIVND, per germline (reference sequence). DNA of the CDR3: TGTGCCAGTAGTATGGGAGGAAGTGGCTACACCTTC. It is translated as CASSMGGSGYTF.

The V gene is TRBV25-1, the J gene TRBJ2-7; D unclear. Germline loops: CDR1 MGHDK, CDR2 SYGVNS. Trimming took 1 base from V and 5 from J, leaving 3 bases between them. The CDR3 sequence is 11 residues long. The CDR3 loop is CASSELNEQYF. The CDR3 DNA reads TGTGCCAGCAGTGAATTAAACGAGCAGTACTTC.

CDR3 nucleotide sequence: TGTGCCAGCAGTTTCGGACTAGCGGGAGGTTCAACCTACGAGCAGTACTTC. This gives the protein CASSFGLAGGSTYEQYF. The rearrangement links TRBV7-9 to TRBJ2-7, with TRBD2 matching 14 bases. V was pared by 6 bases and J by 2 bases, with 9 bases of the junction left unmatched. This CDR3 is 17 amino acids long. CDR1 SEHNR and CDR2 FQNEAQ come from the germline V gene (reference sequence).

The CDR3 spells CASSYRDRAYPQHF. In nucleotides, the CDR3 is TGTGCCAGCAGTTACCGGGACAGGGCCTACCCCCAGCATTTT. The genes are TRBV6-5 and TRBJ1-5, with 9 bases identical to TRBD1. Trimming removed 2 bases from V and 10 bases from J; junction bases left unmatched: 6. The CDR3 is 14 residues long. Germline V gene data show CDR1 as MNHEY and CDR2 as SVGAGI.

This clone was recorded once. The CDR3 DNA sequence: TGTGCCAGCAGTGAATGGGCAGGAGCTTTCTTT. This encodes CASSEWAGAFF. The chain employs TRBV25-1 and TRBJ1-1; D gene uncertain. CDR1 is MGHDK, CDR2 SYGVNS, per germline. Between the trimmed V and J ends, which lost 1 base and 10 bases, there was a span of 7 bases. CDR3 length equals 11 residues.

The chain recombines TRBV11-2 with TRBJ2-1; 10 nucleotides align to TRBD2. The germline V gene encodes CDR1 SGHAT and CDR2 FQNNGV. This CDR3 comprises 15 residues. V dropped 5 bases and J dropped 6; count of bases not matched to a gene: 7. CDR3 loop: CASSASGRETNEQFF. CDR3 nucleotides: TGTGCCAGCAGCGCAAGCGGGAGGGAGACCAATGAGCAGTTCTTC.

J is TRBJ2-3 and V is TRBV9; 12 bases line up with TRBD2. Germline values: CDR1 SGDLS, CDR2 YYNGEE. The trim removed 3 bases at V and 5 bases at J, leaving 13 bases unmatched. The CDR3 is made up of 18 amino acids. CDR3 coding DNA: TGTGCCAGCAGCGCTCCTGGAGGACTAGCGGGGTCTGAAGATACGCAGTATTTT. Translation: CASSAPGGLAGSEDTQYF.

The genes are TRBV19 and TRBJ1-4, with a possible D match to TRBD1 (6 bases). Germline V gene data show CDR1 as LNHDA and CDR2 as SQIVND (reference sequence). The CDR3 runs 18 residues. Trimming pared 6 bases from V and 0 bases from J, leaving 20 bases between. CDR3 sequence reads: CASRPGHTIVATNEKLFF. In DNA, the CDR3 is TGTGCCAGTAGACCGGGACACACTATAGTAGCAACTAATGAAAAACTGTTTTTT.

The chain combines TRBV21-1 with TRBJ2-7; no check of the table's D call, TRBD2, against the DNA was made. TRBV21-1 is an annotated pseudogene. The CDR3 length is 16 residues. Here the CDR3 reads CASSALGTSVFYEQYF. In nucleotides, the CDR3 is TGTGCCAGCAGCGCTTTAGGGACTAGCGTGTTCTACGAGCAGTACTTC.

The V and J genes are TRBV30 and TRBJ1-2; D possibly corresponds to TRBD1 (6 bases). The germline gives CDR1 GTSNPN, CDR2 SVGIG (reference sequence). The V end was cut by 1 base, the J end by 4 bases, with 7 bases between. This CDR3 is built from 12 residues. The CDR3 region has the DNA TGTGCCTGGAGTGAGGGGGTCTATGGCTACACCTTC. This gives the protein CAWSEGVYGYTF.

The rearrangement uses TRBV13 and TRBJ2-2, with 7 bases lining up with TRBD2. The V and J ends lost 5 bases and 0 bases, in that order; junction bases with no gene match: 6. This CDR3 is built from 16 residues. Germline V lookup: CDR1 PRHDT, CDR2 FYEKMQ (reference sequence). The DNA of the CDR3 is TGTGCCAGCAGCATAAGCGGGGCTGCGAACACCGGGGAGCTGTTTTTT. Its protein is CASSISGAANTGELFF.

This chain uses TRBV13 with TRBJ2-7, with D possibly being TRBD2 (5 bases). CDR3 length: 17 amino acids. V gave up 2 bases and J gave up 3 bases, with 20 bases separating them. Germline V gene sequence: CDR1 PRHDT, CDR2 FYEKMQ (reference sequence). The CDR3 sequence: CASSLWGDTYKNYEQYF. As DNA, the CDR3 is TGTGCCAGCAGCTTATGGGGAGACACATACAAAAACTACGAGCAGTACTTC.

The V gene is TRBV18, the J gene TRBJ1-1; D gene unclear. The CDR3 spans 14 residues. The germline CDR1 and CDR2 sequences are KGHSH and LQKENI. V was pared by 2 bases and J by 3 bases, with 10 bases between. This CDR3 reads CASSPGISDTEAFF. CDR3 DNA sequence: TGTGCCAGCTCACCAGGGATCAGTGACACTGAAGCTTTCTTT.

V and J are TRBV6-5 and TRBJ1-2; D uncertain. The CDR3 sequence is 15 residues long. CDR1 and CDR2 (germline): MNHEY, SVGAGI. The V end was cut by 1 base, the J end by 1 base, with 10 bases between. The CDR3, as DNA: TGTGCCAGCAGTTACTTAGGTTCCGATAACTATGGCTACACCTTC. It specifies CASSYLGSDNYGYTF.

J is TRBJ1-6 and V is TRBV19; D is perhaps TRBD1 (6 bases). The CDR3 extends over 14 amino acids. With 0 bases removed from V and 7 bases from J, the gap between germline ends came to 7 bases. Germline lookup yields CDR1 LNHDA and CDR2 SQIVND (reference sequence). The CDR3 is CASSIERGNSPLHF. CDR3 bases: TGTGCCAGTAGTATAGAGAGGGGGAATTCACCCCTCCACTTT.

The rearrangement uses TRBV6-5 and TRBJ2-7; a weak D match, TRBD1 (6 bases). The CDR3 is made up of 14 amino acids. Germline CDR1 reads MNHEY; CDR2 reads SVGAGI. V was shortened by 0 bases and J by 5 bases, with 11 bases between the two germline ends. The CDR3 region has the DNA TGTGCCAGCAGTTACTCTTACAGGGACCACGAGCAGTACTTC. This codes for CASSYSYRDHEQYF.

The chain links TRBV27 to TRBJ1-2; 10 bases align to TRBD1. CDR1 is MNHEY, CDR2 SMNVEV, per germline (reference sequence). With 4 bases clipped from V and 3 bases from J, the junction kept 5 bases outside the gene matches. The CDR3 sequence is 15 residues long. CDR3 nucleotides: TGTGCCAGCAGTTATCGGGGGACAGGGGACTATGGCTACACCTTC. This codes for CASSYRGTGDYGYTF.

This chain uses TRBV11-3 with TRBJ2-3; 10 nucleotides line up with TRBD2. Trimming cost V 5 bases and J 0 bases; bases outside gene matches: 5. From germline, CDR1 is SGHNT and CDR2 YENEEA. The CDR3 sequence is 16 residues long. This chain's CDR3 is CASSPYSGRSTDTQYF. The CDR3, as DNA: TGTGCCAGCAGCCCGTATAGCGGGAGGAGCACAGATACGCAGTATTTT.

This clone was observed a few times. This rearrangement joins TRBV6-5 to TRBJ2-2; maybe TRBD1 (6 bases). Trimming stripped 8 bases from V and 7 bases from J, with 14 bases between. This CDR3 comprises 13 residues. Germline CDR1 MNHEY, CDR2 SVGAGI. The CDR3 loop reads CASSGALIGELFF. CDR3 DNA: TGTGCCAGCTCAGGGGCGCTTATCGGGGAGCTGTTTTTT.

The chain employs TRBV19 and TRBJ1-2; tentative D call: TRBD1 (6 bases). Trimming removed 7 bases from V and 7 bases from J, with 22 bases in between. CDR1 and CDR2 from the germline V gene are LNHDA and SQIVND (reference sequence). This CDR3 region has 15 residues. DNA of the CDR3: TGTGCCAGTACCCTACAGGGCTTGGATCTCTCTGGCTACACCTTC. This codes for CASTLQGLDLSGYTF. Full variable domain (missing parts from reference TRBV19 and TRBJ1-2): DGGITQSPKYLFRKEGQNVTLSCEQNLNHDAMYWYRQDPGQGLRLIYYSQIVNDFQKGDIAEGYSVSREKKESFPLTVTSAQKNPTAFYLCASTLQGLDLSGYTFGSGTRLTVV.

V is TRBV15 and J is TRBJ2-5, with 10 bases lining up with TRBD1. V was clipped by 0 bases and J by 5 bases; unmatched bases: 6. This CDR3 has 16 residues. CDR1 and CDR2 from the germline V gene are LNHNV and YYDKDF (reference sequence). The CDR3 nucleotides read TGTGCCACCAGCAGAGATGTGGGGGACAGGGGTGAGACCCAGTACTTC. Its translation is CATSRDVGDRGETQYF. The full variable domain, in which reference TRBV15 and TRBJ2-5 provide the parts outside the CDR3, is DAMVIQNPRYQVTQFGKPVTLSCSQTLNHNVMYWYQQKSSQAPKLLFHYYDKDFNNEADTPDNFQSRRPNTSFCFLDIRSPGLGDTAMYLCATSRDVGDRGETQYFGPGTRLLVL.

The chain employs TRBV7-2 and TRBJ1-1; 10 bases are a match to TRBD1. The CDR3 consists of 15 residues. Germline CDR1 SGHTA, CDR2 FQGNSA. Trimming removed 5 bases from V and 6 bases from J; junction bases left unmatched: 9. CDR3: CASSLTTGGTPEAFF. The CDR3 coding sequence is TGTGCCAGCAGCCTCACGACAGGGGGCACTCCTGAAGCTTTCTTT.

V and J are TRBV5-1 and TRBJ2-2; maybe TRBD1 (5 bases). Germline V gene lookup returns CDR1 SGHRS and CDR2 YFSETQ. The CDR3 has 12 residues. The CDR3 DNA sequence: TGCAGATTAGGGGTTGCCACCGGGGAGCTGTTTTTT. It encodes CRLGVATGELFF.

V gene TRBV19 combines with J gene TRBJ1-2, with D maybe TRBD1 (5 bases). This CDR3 region has 14 residues. V dropped 3 bases and J dropped 4 bases, with 12 bases sitting between them. CDR1 is LNHDA, CDR2 SQIVND, per germline (reference sequence). The CDR3 DNA is TGTGCCAGTAGTATGGGGCAGCTGATCTATGGCTACACCTTC. Translated: CASSMGQLIYGYTF.

This clone was picked up one time. This chain joins TRBV7-6 and TRBJ2-7; 8 nucleotides line up with TRBD1. The CDR3 runs to 16 residues. Germline V gene data show CDR1 as SGHVS and CDR2 as FNYEAQ. J was trimmed by 3 bases and V by 2 bases; bases with no gene match: 9. The CDR3 is CASSLSPQGAYYEQYF. Written as DNA, the CDR3 is TGTGCCAGCAGCTTATCCCCCCAGGGGGCGTACTACGAGCAGTACTTC. Combining the CDR3 with reference TRBV7-6 and TRBJ2-7 gives the whole variable domain GAGVSQSPRYKVTKRGQDVALRCDPISGHVSLYWYRQALGQGPEFLTYFNYEAQQDKSGLPNDRFSAERPEGSISTLTIQRTEQRDSAMYRCASSLSPQGAYYEQYFGPGTRLTVT.

The chain uses TRBV29-1 and TRBJ1-5, with D unclear. The CDR3 totals 14 residues. The germline CDR1 and CDR2 sequences are SQVTM and ANQGSEA. Trimming cost V 4 bases and J 6 bases, with 16 bases left between them. Here the CDR3 reads CSVAYSENSQPQHF. The CDR3 DNA reads as TGCAGCGTTGCATACTCCGAAAACTCTCAGCCCCAGCATTTT. Combining the CDR3 with reference TRBV29-1 and TRBJ1-5 gives the whole variable domain SAVISQKPSRDICQRGTSLTIQCQVDSQVTMMFWYRQQPGQSLTLIATANQGSEATYESGFVIDKFPISRPNLTFSTLTVSNMSPEDSSIYLCSVAYSENSQPQHFGDGTRLSIL.

The rearrangement joins TRBV27 to TRBJ2-5, with 9 nucleotides matching TRBD1. The CDR3 has 15 amino acids. CDR1 and CDR2 (germline): MNHEY, SMNVEV (reference sequence). V shed 0 bases and J 3 bases; nucleotides not matched to a gene: 2. CDR3 bases: TGTGCCAGCAGTTTATCGAGACAGGGGGAAGAGACCCAGTACTTC. Residues: CASSLSRQGEETQYF.

The genes are TRBV7-2 and TRBJ1-6; D gene ambiguous. V gave up 1 base and J gave up 0 bases, with 10 bases separating them. Germline V gives CDR1 SGHTA, CDR2 FQGNSA. The CDR3 runs to 17 residues. The DNA of the CDR3 is TGTGCCAGCAGCTTAGTGGAGGGAGCCTCCTATAATTCACCCCTCCACTTT. Its translation is CASSLVEGASYNSPLHF.

The rearrangement joins TRBV20-1 to TRBJ2-7; D is undetermined. In germline, CDR1 is DFQATT, CDR2 SNEGSKA (reference sequence). Trimming took off 7 bases at V and 2 bases at J, with 9 bases between the two ends. This CDR3 spans 11 amino acids. DNA for the CDR3: TGCAGTGTCCGGGTCACCTACGAGCAGTACTTC. Its translation: CSVRVTYEQYF.